This paragraph reports one TCR beta chain. Antigen specificity is unknown. This entry is derived from a study of T cell responses to AZD1222 COVID-19 vaccine. Whole-study findings and limits: The repertoires were collected only after the peak T cell response. Spike-specific TCR repertoires showed rising breadth and depth after two AZD1222 doses.

The assay was immunoSEQ multiplex PCR, and TCRdb's table has in-frame clones only and misses some. The data contain roughly 130,000 clones, around 94% of them singletons. This receptor was identified in an adult in good health. The sample here was peripheral blood, taken on day 0 of AZD1222 vaccination.

CDR3: CASSPGVYNEQFF. For the CDR3, the DNA is TGTGCCAGCAGCCCAGGAGTTTACAATGAGCAGTTCTTC. V usage is TRBV7-6 and J usage is TRBJ2-1; D is ambiguous. Germline V gives CDR1 SGHVS, CDR2 FNYEAQ. V lost 5 bases to trimming and J lost 4 bases, with 9 bases between them. CDR3 length: 13 amino acids. The full variable domain, with the rest looked up from reference TRBV7-6 and TRBJ2-1, is GAGVSQSPRYKVTKRGQDVALRCDPISGHVSLYWYRQALGQGPEFLTYFNYEAQQDKSGLPNDRFSAERPEGSISTLTIQRTEQRDSAMYRCASSPGVYNEQFFGPGTRLTVL.